This TCR beta chain was sequenced for a study of CD8 T cells in ankylosing spondylitis. Regarding the study as a whole: Previous work reported some of these motif variants in the synovial fluid and blood of reactive arthritis. Apparently characteristic of ankylosing spondylitis blood was a TCR beta motif (eight highly homologous variants). Matched ankylosing spondylitis synovial fluid reportedly contained a significantly enriched population of disease-linked clones.

With molecular barcodes, quantitative 5'-RACE was used to make the TCR beta libraries. TCRdb processed the 5' RACE reads anew with MiXCR; each CDR3 protein has one entry. The data show some 300,000 distinct CDR3 sequences, about a fifth seen once. Trimming cost V 7 bases and J 6 bases; bases outside gene matches: 12. The CDR3 contains 14 residues. Germline V gene sequence: CDR1 DFQATT, CDR2 SNEGSKA (reference sequence). About this clonotype itself: Its antigen is undetermined.

The chain carries TRBV20-1 and TRBJ2-7; 10 bases align to TRBD2. The specimen sequenced was blood, either unsorted or a sorted T cell fraction (not recorded which). The receptor was isolated from a female donor with ankylosing spondylitis or in good health (not recorded which). As DNA, the CDR3 is TGCAGTGGGGAAAGCGGGAGGGCCGTGGTCGAGCAGTACTTC. This sequence encodes CSGESGRAVVEQYF.